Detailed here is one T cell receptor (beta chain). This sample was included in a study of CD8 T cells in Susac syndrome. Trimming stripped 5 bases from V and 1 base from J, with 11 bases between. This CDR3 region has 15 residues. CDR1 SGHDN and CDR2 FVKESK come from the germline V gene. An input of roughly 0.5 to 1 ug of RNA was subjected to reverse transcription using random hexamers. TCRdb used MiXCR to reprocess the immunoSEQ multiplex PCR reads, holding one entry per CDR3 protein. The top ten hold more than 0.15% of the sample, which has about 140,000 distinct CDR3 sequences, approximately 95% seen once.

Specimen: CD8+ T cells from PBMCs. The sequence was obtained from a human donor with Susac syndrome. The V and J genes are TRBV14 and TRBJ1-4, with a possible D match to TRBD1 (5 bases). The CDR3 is CASSSETETNEKLFF. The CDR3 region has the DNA TGTGCCAGCAGCTCAGAGACAGAAACTAATGAAAAACTGTTTTTT.